A selection of T cell receptor beta chains follows, all from one sample in a study of vaccination and CD4 T cells after COVID-19. Antigens of these TCRs are unknown. TCRdb analysed the PCR reads with MiXCR anew, one entry per CDR3 protein. The repertoire consists of some 20,000 distinct CDR3 sequences, with 43% occurring once and the leading ten covering around 2.9%. This sample comprised CD4+ T cells from blood, cultured in vitro, obtained after SARS-CoV-2 vaccination. Receptors were obtained from a human donor who had recovered from COVID-19. CDR3s include the opening cysteine and the closing phenylalanine or tryptophan.

v_call cdr3_aa
TRBV6-1 CASSMTSGWRTGELFF
TRBV28 CASQVGSYNEEFF
TRBV20-1 CSARDSFRGSQPQHF
TRBV7-9 CASSRLAGGFSTQYF
TRBV20-1 CSARDLLGNGYTF
TRBV15 CATSPGLAGYYEQYF
TRBV19 CASSITHNQPQHF
TRBV7-2 CASSQDRGRRETQYF
TRBV20-1 CSAGGDRGRPDTQYF
TRBV5-4 CASSLGGNSYEQYF
TRBV28 CASVRDTYTGELFF
TRBV7-8 CASSLGSGRQPQHF
TRBV7-2 CASSSGTGETGELFF
TRBV6-1 CAGGDTGLTTDEQYF
TRBV6-5 CASSYGQANTGELFF
TRBV29-1 CSVETASSDTQYF
TRBV20-1 CSAGVMDEQYF
TRBV20-1 CSAYSGGDTQYF
TRBV6-2/TRBV6-3 CASKRPLSAQHF
TRBV28 CASSLPAGDGSPLHF
TRBV7-2 CASSSEQGALRGAFF
TRBV7-2 CASSLEGGNQPQHF
TRBV12-3/TRBV12-4 CASSRSGQGTDGYTF
TRBV19 CASSINTRYGYTF
TRBV7-9 CASSLLTGETQYF
TRBV7-2 CASSLAFSGGAAEQFF
TRBV19 CASTLNGVDTDTQYF
TRBV20-1 CSASPPSGGQSYEQYF
TRBV7-9 CASSLGGTGAPLHF
TRBV6-1 CASSRDPNTEAFF